The next 7 T cell receptor beta chains were all read from a single sample in a study of response to subunit inactivated influenza vaccine. TCRdb re-analysed the RT-PCR reads in MiXCR, keeping a single row per CDR3 protein. The profile shows hundreds of thousands of distinct CDR3 sequences, roughly 14% of them singletons. The specimen comprised PBMCs from blood, sampled approximately 15 days before vaccination. These receptors were collected from a man between 45 and 60 years old who received an inactivated influenza vaccine.

A few counts support this clonotype. The chain uses TRBV5-1 and TRBJ2-2; no clear D. Germline CDR1 and CDR2: SGHRS and YFSETQ. CDR3 size: 15 residues. Trimming took 1 base from V and 0 from J, leaving 7 bases between them. The DNA of the CDR3 is TGCGCCAGCAGCTTGAACGGTGCGAACACCGGGGAGCTGTTTTTT. The encoded protein is CASSLNGANTGELFF.

V and J are TRBV20-1 and TRBJ2-3; no definite D call. The CDR3 is 15 amino acids. CDR1 and CDR2 (germline): DFQATT, SNEGSKA (reference sequence). V was cut by 0 bases and J by 0 bases, with 10 bases left in between. The CDR3 spells CSARDHRWSTDTQYF. Written as DNA, the CDR3 is TGCAGTGCTAGAGATCATAGGTGGAGCACAGATACGCAGTATTTT.

The sample holds a few counts of this clonotype. This chain joins TRBV30 and TRBJ1-4, with D unresolved. The ends were cut back, 3 bases at V and 4 bases at J, with 12 bases in the middle. The length of the CDR3 is 14 residues. The V gene's germline CDR1 is GTSNPN and CDR2 SVGIG (reference sequence). The CDR3 bases are TGTGCCTGGAGGGATATCATGGTTAATGAAAAACTGTTTTTT. This sequence encodes CAWRDIMVNEKLFF.

The chain recombines TRBV14 with TRBJ2-5; TRBD2 might be the D (6 bases). Germline V gene data show CDR1 as SGHDN and CDR2 as FVKESK. The V gene lost 2 bases and the J gene lost 5 bases, with 15 bases spanning the gap. The CDR3 extends over 15 amino acids. Written as DNA, the CDR3 is TGTGCCAGCAGCCAATTCGGGAGTCGATGGGAGACCCAGTACTTC. This sequence encodes CASSQFGSRWETQYF.

Comment on this clonotype: One end of the junction does not line up with germline, which may come from a read error. The gene calls are TRBV6-2 or TRBV6-3 and TRBJ1-1; unclear D gene. Germline CDR1 and CDR2: MNHEY and SVGEGT. This CDR3 spans 14 amino acids. For the CDR3, the DNA is TGTGCCAGCACCTTAGCAGCCCTAGGCACTGAAGCGTTCTTT. It encodes CASTLAALGTEAFF.

This clonotype was seen more than once but under ten times. This chain uses TRBV12-3 or TRBV12-4 with TRBJ2-5, with 7 bases aligning to TRBD2. CDR3 length equals 16 residues. The junction had 12 bases not matched to a gene; V was cut back by 1 base and J by 7 bases. The CDR3 DNA sequence: TGTGCCAGCAGTTTAGTTACAGTTGCGGGGAGGGGGACCCAGTACTTC. Translation: CASSLVTVAGRGTQYF.

This clonotype was detected a few times. The chain employs TRBV12-3 or TRBV12-4 and TRBJ2-3, with D hard to call. V was pared by 2 bases and J by 3 bases, with 6 bases between. There are 13 residues in the CDR3. CDR3 residues: CASSLKRTDTQYF. DNA of the CDR3: TGTGCCAGCAGTTTAAAAAGGACAGATACGCAGTATTTT.